The clone carrying this TCR beta chain was recorded a few times. The data are from a study of T cells in Graves' hyperthyroidism and ophthalmopathy. It was RNA transcripts that yielded the amplified TCR beta CDR3 regions. HTBI primers drove first-round RT-PCR of the TCR CDR3. TCRdb ran MiXCR on the multiplex PCR reads and lists one entry per CDR3 protein. The sample holds a few hundred thousand distinct CDR3 sequences, under 20% seen once. The TCR comes from a young man with Graves' ophthalmopathy. Source material: blood.

This CDR3 reads CASSQRGPSSYEQYF. The CDR3 DNA reads TGCGCCAGCAGCCAAAGGGGGCCAAGCTCCTACGAGCAGTACTTC. The chain has TRBV4-1 and TRBJ2-7, with 7 bases fitting TRBD1. Losses at the gene ends were 2 bases for V and 0 bases for J; bases not matched to a gene: 4. The CDR3 has 15 amino acids. Germline loops: CDR1 MGHRA, CDR2 YSYEKL.